This T cell receptor beta chain was identified in a study of regulatory T cells in long-lasting Graves disease. Study-level findings and limits: TCR diversity was lower in persistent Graves' patients (versus newly diagnosed ones).

Regarding time point: newly diagnosed GD, antithyroid drugs for less than 3 months. The TCR library used RNA extracted from PBMCs. Only a few counts were recorded for this clonotype. The target antigen is unknown. Germline CDR1 and CDR2: SGDLS and YYNGEE. The CDR3 sequence is 20 residues long. With V trimmed by 1 base and J by 1 base, 15 bases remained unmatched. HTBI primers from iRepertoire and Arm-PCR of CDR3 regions yielded the TCR beta libraries. TCRdb reanalysed the multiplex PCR reads using MiXCR and keeps one entry per CDR3 protein. The data contain about 430,000 distinct CDR3 sequences, approximately 16% of them seen just once; the ten biggest clones take up roughly 8%. These data were also reused for a study on T cells in Graves' hyperthyroidism and ophthalmopathy. That work contributes: Researchers defined stable Graves' hyperthyroidism as no ophthalmopathy progression within 18 months. Patients showing uncontrolled infection, other autoimmune disease, pregnancy or lactation were ineligible.

The chain is built from TRBV9 and TRBJ2-5, with 11 bases identical to TRBD1. The material was peripheral blood mononuclear cells (PBMCs), obtained at new diagnosis, from a patient treated with antithyroid drugs. The sequence was collected from a woman between 40 and 50 years old with Graves disease. The CDR3 here is CASSVRTGGPTGHLQETQYF. CDR3 bases: TGTGCCAGCAGCGTACGGACAGGGGGCCCCACGGGGCACCTCCAAGAGACCCAGTACTTC.